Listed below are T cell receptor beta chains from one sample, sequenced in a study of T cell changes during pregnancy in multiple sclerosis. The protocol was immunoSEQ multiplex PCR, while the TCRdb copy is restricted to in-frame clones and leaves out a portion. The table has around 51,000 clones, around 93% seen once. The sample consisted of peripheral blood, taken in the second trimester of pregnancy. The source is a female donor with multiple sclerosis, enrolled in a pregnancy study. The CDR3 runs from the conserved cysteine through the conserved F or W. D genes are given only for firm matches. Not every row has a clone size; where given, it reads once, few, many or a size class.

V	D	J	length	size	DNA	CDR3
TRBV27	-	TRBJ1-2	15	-	TGTGCCAGCAGTTTTTCCCCGGGAGCTAACTATGGCTACACCTTC	CASSFSPGANYGYTF
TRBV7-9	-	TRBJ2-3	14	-	TGTGCCAGCAGCTACGGGGAAGCCATAGATACGCAGTATTTT	CASSYGEAIDTQYF
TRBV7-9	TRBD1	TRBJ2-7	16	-	TGTGCCAGCAGCTGGGGGCCGGGACAGGGAACCTACGAGCAGTACTTC	CASSWGPGQGTYEQYF
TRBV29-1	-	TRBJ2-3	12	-	TGCAGCGTGCTACTAGTCACAGATACGCAGTATTTT	CSVLLVTDTQYF
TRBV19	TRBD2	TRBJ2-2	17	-	TGTGCCAGTAGTATGCTAGCGGGAGGGCCTGGCACCGGGGAGCTGTTTTTT	CASSMLAGGPGTGELFF
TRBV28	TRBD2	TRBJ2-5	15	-	TGTGCCAGCAGTTTGGAACTAGCGGACCAAGAGACCCAGTACTTC	CASSLELADQETQYF
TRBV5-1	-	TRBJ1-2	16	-	TGCGCCAGCAAGGAATCCGGGACATATAATAACTATGGCTACACCTTC	CASKESGTYNNYGYTF
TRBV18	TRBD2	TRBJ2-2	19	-	TGTGCCAGCTCACCGTTGCCTAGCGGGAGGGCCGGTGGTACCGGGGAGCTGTTTTTT	CASSPLPSGRAGGTGELFF
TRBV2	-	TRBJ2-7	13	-	TGTGCCAGCAGTGGCAGCCCGGGGTACGAGCAGTACTTC	CASSGSPGYEQYF
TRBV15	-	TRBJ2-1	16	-	TGTGCCACCAGTAATAGGCCGGGAAATGTCTACAATGAGCAGTTCTTC	CATSNRPGNVYNEQFF
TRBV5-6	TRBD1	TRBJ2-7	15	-	TGTGCCAGCAAGAAGGGACAGGGGCGATCCTACGAGCAGTACTTC	CASKKGQGRSYEQYF
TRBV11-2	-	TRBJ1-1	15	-	TGTGCCAGCAGCTTAGTTCAGGGCTCGAACACTGAAGCTTTCTTT	CASSLVQGSNTEAFF
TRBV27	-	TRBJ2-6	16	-	TGTGCCAGCAGCCGGAGTGTTGTTTGGGGGGCCAACGTCCTGACTTTC	CASSRSVVWGANVLTF
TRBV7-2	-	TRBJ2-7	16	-	TGTGCCAGCAGCTTAGGTCGCGGCCGCGACTCCTACGAGCAGTACTTC	CASSLGRGRDSYEQYF
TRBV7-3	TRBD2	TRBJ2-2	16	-	TGTGCCAGCAGCCAACGGACTAGCGGGAGCCCCGGGGAGCTGTTTTTT	CASSQRTSGSPGELFF
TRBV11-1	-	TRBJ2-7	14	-	TGTGCCAGCAGCCTGAACCCCACTACGGGTGAGCAGTACTTC	CASSLNPTTGEQYF
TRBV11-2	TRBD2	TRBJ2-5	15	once	TGTGCCAGCAGCTCCGGACTAGCGGGAGAAGAGACCCAGTACTTC	CASSSGLAGEETQYF
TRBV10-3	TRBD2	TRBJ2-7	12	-	TGTGCCATCCGGGGCGGGAGCCACGAGCAGTACTTC	CAIRGGSHEQYF
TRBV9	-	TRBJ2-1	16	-	TGTGCCAGCAGCGTAGCCGGACAAAGGGGCTACAATGAGCAGTTCTTC	CASSVAGQRGYNEQFF
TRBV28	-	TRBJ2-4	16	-	TGTGCCAGCAGTTTACCCACAGGACGGGCCGGGAACATTCAGTACTTC	CASSLPTGRAGNIQYF
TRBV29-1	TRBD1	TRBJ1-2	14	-	TGCAGCGTTGCTCTTTTGGACAGGGCCTATGGCTACACCTTC	CSVALLDRAYGYTF
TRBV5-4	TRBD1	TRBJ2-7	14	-	TGTGCCAGCAGCTCGGGACAGGGTGTTAACGAGCAGTACTTC	CASSSGQGVNEQYF
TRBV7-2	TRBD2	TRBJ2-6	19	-	TGTGCCAGCAGCTTAGTTCGTTGGGGGGGGGTAGGTGGAGCCAACGTCCTGACTTTC	CASSLVRWGGVGGANVLTF
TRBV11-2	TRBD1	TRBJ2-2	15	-	TGTGCCAGCAGCAATCGACAGGGGTTAACCGGGGAGCTGTTTTTT	CASSNRQGLTGELFF
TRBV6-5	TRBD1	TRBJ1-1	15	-	TGTGCCAGCAGCCCTAGACAGGGGGCCGGTTCTGAAGCTTTCTTT	CASSPRQGAGSEAFF
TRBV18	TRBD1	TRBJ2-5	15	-	TGTGCCAGCTCACTGAAAGGCAGGGGGCAAGAGACCCAGTACTTC	CASSLKGRGQETQYF
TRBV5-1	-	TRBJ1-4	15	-	TGCGCCAGCACCGAGCGGGGGGACCCCCGTGAAAAACTGTTTTTT	CASTERGDPREKLFF
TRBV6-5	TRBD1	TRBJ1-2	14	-	TGTGCCAGCAGTTCAATGGACAGGGGGATCGGCTACACCTTC	CASSSMDRGIGYTF
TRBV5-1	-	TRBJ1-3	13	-	TGCGCCAGCACCCAGGGAACTGGAAACACCATATATTTT	CASTQGTGNTIYF
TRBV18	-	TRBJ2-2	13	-	TGTGCCAGCTCACCACCCTCCGTCGGGGAGCTGTTTTTT	CASSPPSVGELFF
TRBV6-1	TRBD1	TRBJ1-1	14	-	TGTGCCAGCAGTCGACAGGGGATTTCTCCTGAAGCTTTCTTT	CASSRQGISPEAFF
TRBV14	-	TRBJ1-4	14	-	TGTGCCAGCAGCCAAGCAGGGGTTACTGAAAAACTGTTTTTT	CASSQAGVTEKLFF
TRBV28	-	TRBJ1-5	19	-	TGTGCCAGCAGTTTACGATTGGGGGAGGGGGTATATAGCAATCAGCCCCAGCATTTT	CASSLRLGEGVYSNQPQHF
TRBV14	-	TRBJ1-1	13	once	TGTGCCAGCTCACAGGGTCAGAACACTGAAGCTTTCTTT	CASSQGQNTEAFF
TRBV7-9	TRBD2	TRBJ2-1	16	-	TGTGCCAGCAGCTTATGGAGCGGGAGGCCGATGAATGAGCAGTTCTTC	CASSLWSGRPMNEQFF
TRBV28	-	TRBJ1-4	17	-	TGTGCCAGCAGTTTATTCTTCAGGGTTGCAACTAATGAAAAACTGTTTTTT	CASSLFFRVATNEKLFF
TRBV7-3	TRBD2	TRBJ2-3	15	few	TGTGCCAGCAGCCCACTAGCGGGAATACAGAATACGCAGTATTTT	CASSPLAGIQNTQYF